This T cell receptor (beta chain) was profiled in a study of shared clonotypes between healthy human individuals. Study context: The donor pool was made up of a couple of women and three men aged 18 to 49.

Per the authors' pipeline: Because ImmunoSEQ provided only junction sequences with no quality scores, the filtering differed. Sequencing was performed with immunoSEQ multiplex PCR; in TCRdb, only in-frame clones are kept and a portion is missing. V and J calls and clone size follow that table, whereas D and trimming were derived from the DNA. The repertoire consists of about 680,000 clones, with less than 80% occurring once and the leading ten covering around 2%. The V segment lost 8 bases and the J segment 0 bases; nucleotides outside the gene matches: 8. The CDR3 has 16 residues. CDR1 MDHEN and CDR2 SYDVKM come from the germline V gene.

The sequence was obtained from a woman in her twenties or thirties in good health. Sequenced material: memory CD4+ T cells sorted from blood. The sample's subset: CD45RA-negative fraction. The chain is built from TRBV28 and TRBJ2-2, with TRBD1 matching over 8 bases. CDR3 nucleotide sequence: TGTGCCAGCGGACAGGGTGGACCTCCGAACACCGGGGAGCTGTTTTTT. Translated: CASGQGGPPNTGELFF.